This TCR beta chain was identified in a study of blood T cells in healthy people across ages. The second PCR ran roughly 6 to 11 cycles with a sample-barcoded 5' primer and J-beta primers. TCRdb itself ran the 5' RACE reads through MiXCR, one entry per CDR3 protein. The table lists 380,000 or so distinct CDR3 sequences, over 45% of them singletons. The sample, 9 to 10 milliliters of peripheral blood, was drawn from each donor. The CDR3 is made up of 13 amino acids. V lost 2 bases to trimming and J lost 0 bases, with 4 bases between them. Germline CDR1 is LNHNV and CDR2 is YYDKDF (reference sequence). The V call is TRBV15, the J call TRBJ1-1; D uncertain. The sequence derives from a man aged 55 to 70 in good health. Sequenced material: blood. CDR3 region: CATSRQVNTEAFF. CDR3 sequence (DNA): TGTGCCACCAGCAGACAGGTGAACACTGAAGCTTTCTTT.